This TCR beta chain was captured in a study of T cell repertoires in cytomegalovirus infection (dated by TCRdb to between 2018 and 2021). Background for the entire study: Because public TCR beta signatures pointed to carriage of CMV infection together with the matching HLA type, the HLA type of each donor mattered for the analysis.

Points on this clonotype: It has no known antigen specificity. No base quality information exists; no much larger clone differs at one position.

The V and J ends are trimmed by 2 bases and 8 bases, leaving 19 bases between them. Its CDR3 holds 16 amino acids, cysteine through phenylalanine. CDR3 DNA is the only sequence kept; it has 48 bases, read in frame from the first base. From the germline V gene, CDR1 is MNHEY and CDR2 is SVGEGT. Sequencer: Illumina HiSeq 1500. TCRdb reworked the public reads: Q25 trimming with fastp, MiXCR clone assembly, productive beta chains retained. A single entry per CDR3 protein holds the most common genes and DNA from its merged rows. This sample has 350,000 to 450,000 distinct CDR3 sequences in its table, and 18% of those were observed once. Of the sample, approximately 10% falls within the top ten clones. On the study overall, not on this receptor specifically: The ex vivo response was dominated by HLA-C-restricted CMV-specific TCR beta clonotypes, which also provided the single most frequent clonotype in two of eight donors. Carriers of CMV infection plus the relevant HLA type were discriminated by the cumulative frequency of public TCR beta family members in the study cohort and in an independent roughly 350-donor cohort.

The origin of this receptor is a human donor in good health (CMV status not recorded). Some clones in this sample may be carry-over from other donors' samples. The receptor chain draws on TRBV6-2 or TRBV6-3 and TRBJ2-1; the D gene is possibly TRBD1, with 5 bases matching. The sample consisted of PBMCs. The DNA sequence is given as TGTGCCAGCAGTTACAAGGTCTCAGGGTTTGGGGATGAGCAGTTCTTC. Translated, it reads CASSYKVSGFGDEQFF.